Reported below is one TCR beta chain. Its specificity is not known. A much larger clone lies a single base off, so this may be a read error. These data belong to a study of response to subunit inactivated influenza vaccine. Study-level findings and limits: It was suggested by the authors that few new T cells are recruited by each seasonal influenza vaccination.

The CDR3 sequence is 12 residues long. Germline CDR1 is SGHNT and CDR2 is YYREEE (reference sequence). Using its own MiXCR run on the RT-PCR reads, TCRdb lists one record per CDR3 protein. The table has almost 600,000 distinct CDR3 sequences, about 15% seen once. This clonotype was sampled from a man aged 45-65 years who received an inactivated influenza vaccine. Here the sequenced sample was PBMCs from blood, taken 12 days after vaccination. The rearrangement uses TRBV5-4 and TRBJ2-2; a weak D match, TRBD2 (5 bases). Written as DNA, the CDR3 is TGTGCCACCAGCTGGGAGTCCGGGGAGCTGTTTTTT. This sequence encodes CATSWESGELFF.